This T cell receptor beta chain was recorded in a study of blood T cell repertoires in COVID-19. At the level of the study: Acute and convalescent COVID-19 samples came from the United States, Italy and Spain. The analysed material was cDNA or gDNA that came from T cells, B-cell-depleted T cells, or PBMCs.

The junction had 3 bases not matched to a gene; V was cut back by 3 bases and J by 8 bases. The CDR3 totals 13 residues. Germline CDR1 reads KGHSH; CDR2 reads LQKENI. Original methodology: Quantification of nucleated cells was approximated via reference gene primer amplification. Generated by immunoSEQ multiplex PCR, the TCRdb table keeps only in-frame clones and is missing some. Clone size and V and J calls were adopted from that table, with D and trimming inferred from the DNA. This table has some 200,000 clones, about nine tenths appearing once. The sample comprised peripheral blood. The receptor's source is a woman aged 40 to 50 with acute or convalescent COVID-19. The V gene is TRBV18, the J gene TRBJ1-2; 10 nucleotides agree with TRBD1. CDR3: CASSPGTGEGYTF. CDR3 in DNA: TGTGCCAGCTCACCCGGGACAGGGGAAGGCTACACCTTC.